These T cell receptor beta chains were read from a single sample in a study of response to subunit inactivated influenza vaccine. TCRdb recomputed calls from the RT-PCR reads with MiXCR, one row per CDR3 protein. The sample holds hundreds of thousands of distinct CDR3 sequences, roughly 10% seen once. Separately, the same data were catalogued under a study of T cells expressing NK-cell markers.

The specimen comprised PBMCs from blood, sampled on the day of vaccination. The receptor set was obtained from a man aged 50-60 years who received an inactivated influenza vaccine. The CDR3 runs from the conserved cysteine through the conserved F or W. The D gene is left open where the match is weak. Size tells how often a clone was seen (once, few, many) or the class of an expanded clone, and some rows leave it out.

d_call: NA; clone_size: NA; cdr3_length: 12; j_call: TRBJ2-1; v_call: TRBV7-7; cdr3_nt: TGTGCCAGCAGCTCCCGTTCCGGTGAGCAGTTCTTC; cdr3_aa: CASSSRSGEQFF
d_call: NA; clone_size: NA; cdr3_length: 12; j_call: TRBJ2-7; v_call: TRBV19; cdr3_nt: TGTGCCAGTAGTATTGGGGGGAACGAGCAGTACTTC; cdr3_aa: CASSIGGNEQYF
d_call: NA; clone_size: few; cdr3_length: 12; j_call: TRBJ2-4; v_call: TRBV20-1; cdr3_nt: TGCAGTGCTAGGAAGGGCCAGGACATTCAGTACTTC; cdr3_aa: CSARKGQDIQYF
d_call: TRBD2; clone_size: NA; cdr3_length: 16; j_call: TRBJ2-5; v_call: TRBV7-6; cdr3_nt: TGTGCCAGCAGCCCCGGACTAGCGGGAAATGAAGAGACCCAGTACTTC; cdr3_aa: CASSPGLAGNEETQYF
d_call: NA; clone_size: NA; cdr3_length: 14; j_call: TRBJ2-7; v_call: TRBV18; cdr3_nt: TGTGCCAGCTCACCAACCCGAGGAGCAAACGAGCAGTACTTC; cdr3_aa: CASSPTRGANEQYF
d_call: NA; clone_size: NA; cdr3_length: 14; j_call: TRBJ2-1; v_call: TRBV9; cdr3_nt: TGTGCCAGCAGCGTTCAGGGGAACTACAATGAGCAGTTCTTC; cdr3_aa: CASSVQGNYNEQFF
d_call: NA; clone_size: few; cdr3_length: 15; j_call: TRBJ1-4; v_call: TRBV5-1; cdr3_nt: TGCGCCAGCAGCTTGGATACGGGGCTCAAGGAAAAACTGTTTTTT; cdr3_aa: CASSLDTGLKEKLFF
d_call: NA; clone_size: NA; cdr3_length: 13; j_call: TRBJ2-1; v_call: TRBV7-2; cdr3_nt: TGTGCCAGCAGCTTTGCGACCTACAATGAGCAGTTCTTC; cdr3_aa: CASSFATYNEQFF
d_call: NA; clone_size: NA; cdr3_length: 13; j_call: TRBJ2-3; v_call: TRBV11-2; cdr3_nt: TGTGCCAGCAGCCCGTCGACTTCAGATACGCAGTATTTT; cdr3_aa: CASSPSTSDTQYF
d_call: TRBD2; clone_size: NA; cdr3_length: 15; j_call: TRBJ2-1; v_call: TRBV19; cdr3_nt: TGTGCCAGTAGTATGGGCAGCGGGAATTGGAATGAGCAGTTCTTC; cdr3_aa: CASSMGSGNWNEQFF
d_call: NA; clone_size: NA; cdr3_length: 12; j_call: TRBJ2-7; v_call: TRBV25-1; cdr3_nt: TGTGCCAGCAGAGGAGGTGTCTACGAGCAGTACTTC; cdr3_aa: CASRGGVYEQYF
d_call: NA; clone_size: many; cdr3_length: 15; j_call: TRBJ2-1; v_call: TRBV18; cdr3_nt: TGTGCCAGCTCCCCTAGACAGACTCGTCAGGATGAGCAGTTCTTC; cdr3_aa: CASSPRQTRQDEQFF
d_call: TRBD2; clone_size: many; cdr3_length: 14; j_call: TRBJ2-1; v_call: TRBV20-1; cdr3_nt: TGCAGTGCTAGCGGGGGGGCCTCCTACAATGAGCAGTTCTTC; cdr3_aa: CSASGGASYNEQFF
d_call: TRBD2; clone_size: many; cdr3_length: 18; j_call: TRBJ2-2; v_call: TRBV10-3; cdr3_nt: TGTGCCATCAGTAACCTTACTGGGAGGGCTGTTAACACCGGGGAGCTGTTTTTT; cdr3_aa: CAISNLTGRAVNTGELFF
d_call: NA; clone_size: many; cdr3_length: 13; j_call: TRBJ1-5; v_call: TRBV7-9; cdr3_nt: TGTGCCAGCACCATGGGAGGAAATCAGCCCCAGCATTTT; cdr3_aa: CASTMGGNQPQHF
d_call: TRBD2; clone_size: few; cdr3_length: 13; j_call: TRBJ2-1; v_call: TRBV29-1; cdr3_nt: TGCAGCGTCGGCGGACTAGCTGGCTATGAGCAGTTCTTC; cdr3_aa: CSVGGLAGYEQFF
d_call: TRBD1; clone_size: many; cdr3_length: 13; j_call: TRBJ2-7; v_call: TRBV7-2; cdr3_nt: TGTGCCAGCAGCCCCCGGGACAGGGGTGTGAAGTACTTC; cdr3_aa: CASSPRDRGVKYF
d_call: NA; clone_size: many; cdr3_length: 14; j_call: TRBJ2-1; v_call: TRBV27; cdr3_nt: TGTGCCAGCAGTTTGTCGAGGGCCTACAATGAGCAGTTCTTC; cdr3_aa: CASSLSRAYNEQFF
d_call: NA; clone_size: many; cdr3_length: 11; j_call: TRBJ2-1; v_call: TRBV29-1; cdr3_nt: TGCAGCGTCGGACAGATCAATGAGCAGTTCTTC; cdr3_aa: CSVGQINEQFF
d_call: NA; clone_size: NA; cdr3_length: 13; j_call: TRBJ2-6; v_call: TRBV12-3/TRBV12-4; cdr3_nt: TGTGCCGGACGGGGCTCTGGGGCCAACGTCCTGACTTTC; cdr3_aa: CAGRGSGANVLTF
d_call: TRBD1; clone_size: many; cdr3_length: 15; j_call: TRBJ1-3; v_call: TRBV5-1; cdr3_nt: TGCGCCAGCAGCCCGGGACAGGGGAGTGGAAACACCATATATTTT; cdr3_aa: CASSPGQGSGNTIYF
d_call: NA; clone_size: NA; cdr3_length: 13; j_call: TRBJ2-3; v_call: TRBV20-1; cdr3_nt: TGCAGTGCTAGGCGACAGGTCACAGATACGCAGTATTTT; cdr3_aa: CSARRQVTDTQYF
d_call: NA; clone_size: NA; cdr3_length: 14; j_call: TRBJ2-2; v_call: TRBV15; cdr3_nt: TGTGCCATCAGGCAAAGCGCGAACACCGGGGAGCTGTTTTTT; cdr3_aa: CAIRQSANTGELFF
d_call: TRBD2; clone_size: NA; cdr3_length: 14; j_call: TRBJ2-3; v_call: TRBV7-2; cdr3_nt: TGTGCCAGCAGCTTCGGGGGAGGGTCAGATACGCAGTATTTT; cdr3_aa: CASSFGGGSDTQYF
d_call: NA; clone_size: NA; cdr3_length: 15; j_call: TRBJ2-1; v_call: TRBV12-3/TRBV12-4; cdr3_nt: TGTGCCAGCAGTTTAATGGCGGGACAAGTCGATGAGCAGTTCTTC; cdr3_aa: CASSLMAGQVDEQFF
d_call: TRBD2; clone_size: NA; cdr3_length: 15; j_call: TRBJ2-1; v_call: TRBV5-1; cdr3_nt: TGCGCCAGCAGCTTGCCACGCGGGGGGGGTGAAGAGCAGTTCTTC; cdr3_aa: CASSLPRGGGEEQFF
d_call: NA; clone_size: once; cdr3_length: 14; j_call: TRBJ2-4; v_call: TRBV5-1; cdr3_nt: TGCGCCAGCAGCATCGGGTCAGGGCAGCGCATTCAGTACTTC; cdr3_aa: CASSIGSGQRIQYF
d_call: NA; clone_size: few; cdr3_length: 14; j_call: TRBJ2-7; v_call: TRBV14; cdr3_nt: TGTGCCAGCAGCCTGACGGGGGCAGGATACGAGCAGTACTTC; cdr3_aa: CASSLTGAGYEQYF
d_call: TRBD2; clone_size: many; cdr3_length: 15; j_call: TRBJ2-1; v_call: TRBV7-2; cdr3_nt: TGTGCCAGCAGCTTAGACGGGAGGGATTACAATGAGCAGTTCTTC; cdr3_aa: CASSLDGRDYNEQFF
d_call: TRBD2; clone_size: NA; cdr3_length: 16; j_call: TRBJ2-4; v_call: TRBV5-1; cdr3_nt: TGCGCCAGCAGCTTGTCACGACTAGCGGGTAAAAACATTCAGTACTTC; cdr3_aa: CASSLSRLAGKNIQYF
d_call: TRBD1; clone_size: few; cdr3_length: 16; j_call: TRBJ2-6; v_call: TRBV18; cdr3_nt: TGTGCCAGCTCACCAGGGACAGGGTCTGGGGCCAACGTCCTGACTTTC; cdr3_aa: CASSPGTGSGANVLTF
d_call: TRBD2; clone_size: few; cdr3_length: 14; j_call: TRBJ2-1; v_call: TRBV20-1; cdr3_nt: TGCAGTGCTACCGGGACTAGCGGGATAAATGAGCAGTTCTTC; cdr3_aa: CSATGTSGINEQFF
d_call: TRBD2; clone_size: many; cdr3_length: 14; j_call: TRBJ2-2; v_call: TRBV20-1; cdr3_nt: TGCAGTGCTAATAGCGGGAGTAAGGACGGGGAGCTGTTTTTT; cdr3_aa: CSANSGSKDGELFF
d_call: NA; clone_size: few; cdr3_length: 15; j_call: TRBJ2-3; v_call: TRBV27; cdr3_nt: TGTGCCAGCAGTCCTTACAGTTACCTCACAGATACGCAGTATTTT; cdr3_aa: CASSPYSYLTDTQYF
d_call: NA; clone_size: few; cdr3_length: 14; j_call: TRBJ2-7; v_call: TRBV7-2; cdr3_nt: TGTGCCAGCAGCTCGGGGGGCAACCTGAGGGAGCAGTACTTC; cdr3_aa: CASSSGGNLREQYF
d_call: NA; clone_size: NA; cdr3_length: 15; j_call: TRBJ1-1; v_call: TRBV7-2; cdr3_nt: TGTGCCAGCACCCACGTTGGGGGCACGAACACTGAAACTTTCTTT; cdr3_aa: CASTHVGGTNTETFF
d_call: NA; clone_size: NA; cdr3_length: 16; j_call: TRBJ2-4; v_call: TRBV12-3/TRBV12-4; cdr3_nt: TGTGCCAGCAGTCGTAGGGCACAGCTAGCCAAAAACATTCAGTACTTC; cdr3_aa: CASSRRAQLAKNIQYF
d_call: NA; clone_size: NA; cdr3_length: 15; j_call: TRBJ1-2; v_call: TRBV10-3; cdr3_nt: TGTGCCATCAGTGAGTCGTTTAGGACCGTCTATGGCTACACCTTC; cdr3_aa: CAISESFRTVYGYTF
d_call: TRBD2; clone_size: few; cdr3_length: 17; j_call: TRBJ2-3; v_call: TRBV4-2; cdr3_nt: TGTGCCAGCAGCCAAGATGGTCGGACTAGCGGGGGGATTACGCAGTATTTT; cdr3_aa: CASSQDGRTSGGITQYF
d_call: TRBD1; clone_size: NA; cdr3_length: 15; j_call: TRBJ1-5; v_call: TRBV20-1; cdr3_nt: TGCAGTGCTAGAATAACAGGGGTGGGCAATCAGCCCCAGCATTTT; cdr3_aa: CSARITGVGNQPQHF
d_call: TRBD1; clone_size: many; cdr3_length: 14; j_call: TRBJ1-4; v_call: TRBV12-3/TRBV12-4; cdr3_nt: TGTGCCAGCAGTAGACAGGGCCTTAATGAAAAACTGTTTTTT; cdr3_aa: CASSRQGLNEKLFF
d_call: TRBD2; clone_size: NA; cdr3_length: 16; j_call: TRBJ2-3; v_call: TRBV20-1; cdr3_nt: TGCAGTGCTAGAGACCCCATCCGGGACTATACAGATACGCAGTATTTT; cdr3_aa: CSARDPIRDYTDTQYF
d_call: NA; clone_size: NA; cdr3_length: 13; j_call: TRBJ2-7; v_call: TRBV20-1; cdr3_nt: TGCAGTGCTGGGGGACCCAGAGGGCACGAGCAGTACTTC; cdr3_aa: CSAGGPRGHEQYF
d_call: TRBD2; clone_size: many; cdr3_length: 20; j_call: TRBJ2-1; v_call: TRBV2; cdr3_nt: TGTGCCAGCAGTGCGGCAACCGGGACTAGCGGGAGTTGGTCCTACAATGAGCAGTTCTTC; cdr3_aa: CASSAATGTSGSWSYNEQFF
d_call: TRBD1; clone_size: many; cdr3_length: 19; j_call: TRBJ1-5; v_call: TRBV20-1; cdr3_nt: TGCAGTGCTAGGGAGGACAGGGTGATTTCGCTTTGGGGCAATCAGCCCCAGCATTTT; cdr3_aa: CSAREDRVISLWGNQPQHF
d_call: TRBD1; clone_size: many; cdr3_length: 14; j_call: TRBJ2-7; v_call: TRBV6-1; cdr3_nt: TGTGCCAGCAGTGAAGGGACAGGATTCTACGAGCAGTACTTC; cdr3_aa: CASSEGTGFYEQYF
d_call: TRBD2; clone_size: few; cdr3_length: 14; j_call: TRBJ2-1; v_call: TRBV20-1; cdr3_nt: TGCAGTGCCGAACTAGCGGGAGGTTACAATGAGCAGTTCTTC; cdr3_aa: CSAELAGGYNEQFF
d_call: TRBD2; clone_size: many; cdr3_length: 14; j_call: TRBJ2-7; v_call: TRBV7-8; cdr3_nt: TGTGCCAGCAGCAGGCCCGAGGGAGGGTACGAGCAGTACTTC; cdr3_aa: CASSRPEGGYEQYF
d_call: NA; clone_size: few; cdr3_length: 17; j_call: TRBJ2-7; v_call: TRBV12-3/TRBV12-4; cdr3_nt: TGTGCCAGCAGTTTAGCGCTCGCTGCCCCAGGGGTCGACGAGCAGTACTTC; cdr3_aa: CASSLALAAPGVDEQYF
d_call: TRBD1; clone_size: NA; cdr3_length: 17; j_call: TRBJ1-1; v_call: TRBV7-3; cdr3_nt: TGTGCCAGCAGCTTACGAGGGACAGGGATTACGAACACTGAAGCTTTCTTT; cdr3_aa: CASSLRGTGITNTEAFF
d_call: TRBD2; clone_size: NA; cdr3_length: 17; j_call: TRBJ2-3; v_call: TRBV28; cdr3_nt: TGTGCCAGCAGTTTACCGTATGGGACTAGTAGCATAGATACGCAGTATTTT; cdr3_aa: CASSLPYGTSSIDTQYF
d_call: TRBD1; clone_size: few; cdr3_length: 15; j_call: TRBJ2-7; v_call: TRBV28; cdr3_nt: TGTGCCAGCAGATTCTACCTGGGACAGGGGTACGAGCAGTACTTC; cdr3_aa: CASRFYLGQGYEQYF
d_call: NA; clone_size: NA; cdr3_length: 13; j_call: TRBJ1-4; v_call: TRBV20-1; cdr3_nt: TGCAGTGCTATCTTAGGGTTGAATGAAAAACTGTTTTTT; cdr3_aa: CSAILGLNEKLFF
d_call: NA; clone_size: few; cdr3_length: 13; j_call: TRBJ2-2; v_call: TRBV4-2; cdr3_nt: TGTGCCAGCAGCCAAGGGCAGGGGGGGGAGCTGTTTTTT; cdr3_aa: CASSQGQGGELFF
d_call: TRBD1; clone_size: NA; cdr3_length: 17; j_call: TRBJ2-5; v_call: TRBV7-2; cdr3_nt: TGTGCCAGCAGCTTAGCCTATGGGGACAGGATTAGAGAGACCCAGTACTTC; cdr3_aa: CASSLAYGDRIRETQYF
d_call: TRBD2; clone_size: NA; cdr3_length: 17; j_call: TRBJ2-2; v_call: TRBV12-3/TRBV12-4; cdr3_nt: TGTGCCAGCAGCCCACCAGAAAGCGGGATAGGTACCGGGGAGCTGTTTTTT; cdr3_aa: CASSPPESGIGTGELFF
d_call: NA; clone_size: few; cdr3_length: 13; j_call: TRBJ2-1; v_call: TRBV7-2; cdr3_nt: TGTGCCAGCAGCTTAGCCCCTGCAAATGAGCAGTTCTTC; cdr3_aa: CASSLAPANEQFF